This T cell receptor beta chain is from a study of T cell repertoires in cytomegalovirus infection. About the research overall: Carrying CMV and the relevant HLA type showed in public TCR beta signatures.

Trimming removed 1 base from V and 2 bases from J, with 12 bases in between. The CDR3 spans 15 residues. CDR1 MDHEN and CDR2 SYDVKM come from the germline V gene. In TCRdb, the reads were re-called with MiXCR into one record per CDR3 protein. Of about 89,000 distinct CDR3 sequences listed, around 32% are singletons. About this clonotype itself: Its antigen is unknown.

The chain joins TRBV28 to TRBJ2-7, with D possibly being TRBD1 (6 bases). The material was CD8+ T cells from cultured PBMCs, obtained from culture after CMV antigen stimulation. The clonotype originates from a human donor in good health (CMV status not recorded). Some clones in this sample may be carry-over from other donors' samples. The CDR3 bases are TGTGCCAGCAGTTTATCGGCAGGGGAAACCTACGAGCAGTACTTC. Translating gives CASSLSAGETYEQYF.